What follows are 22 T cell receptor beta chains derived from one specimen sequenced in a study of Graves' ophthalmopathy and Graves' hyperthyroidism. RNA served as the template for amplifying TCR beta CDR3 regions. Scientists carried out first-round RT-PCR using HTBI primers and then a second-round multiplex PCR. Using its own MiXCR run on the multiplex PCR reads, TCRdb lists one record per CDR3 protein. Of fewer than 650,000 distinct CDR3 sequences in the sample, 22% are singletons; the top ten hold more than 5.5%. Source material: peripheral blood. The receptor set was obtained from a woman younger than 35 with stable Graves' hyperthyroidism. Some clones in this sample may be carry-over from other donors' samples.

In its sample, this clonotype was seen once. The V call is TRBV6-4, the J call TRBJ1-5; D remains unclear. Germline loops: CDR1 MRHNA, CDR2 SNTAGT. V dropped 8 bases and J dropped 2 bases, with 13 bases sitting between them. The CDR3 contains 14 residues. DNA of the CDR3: TGTGCCAGCGCGCCAGAGGGTGGCAATCAGCCCCAGCATTTT. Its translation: CASAPEGGNQPQHF.

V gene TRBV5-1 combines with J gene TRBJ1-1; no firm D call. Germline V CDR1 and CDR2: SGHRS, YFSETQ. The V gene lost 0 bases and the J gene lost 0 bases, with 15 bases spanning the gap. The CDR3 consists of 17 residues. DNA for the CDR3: TGCGCCAGCAGCTTGGTCTCTAGCCGGCTAATGAACACTGAAGCTTTCTTT. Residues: CASSLVSSRLMNTEAFF.

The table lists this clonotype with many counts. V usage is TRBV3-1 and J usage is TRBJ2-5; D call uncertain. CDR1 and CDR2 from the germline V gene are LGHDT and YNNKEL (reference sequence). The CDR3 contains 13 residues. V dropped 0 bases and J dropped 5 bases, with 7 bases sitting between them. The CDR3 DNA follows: TGTGCCAGCAGCCAAGAGTCGTGGGAGACCCAGTACTTC. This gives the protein CASSQESWETQYF.

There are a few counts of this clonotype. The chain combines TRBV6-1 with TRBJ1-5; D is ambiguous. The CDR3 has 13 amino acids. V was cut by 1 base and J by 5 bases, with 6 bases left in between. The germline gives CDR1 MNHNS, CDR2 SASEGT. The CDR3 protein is CASSEVRYQPQHF. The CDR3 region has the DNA TGTGCCAGCAGTGAAGTTCGGTATCAGCCCCAGCATTTT.

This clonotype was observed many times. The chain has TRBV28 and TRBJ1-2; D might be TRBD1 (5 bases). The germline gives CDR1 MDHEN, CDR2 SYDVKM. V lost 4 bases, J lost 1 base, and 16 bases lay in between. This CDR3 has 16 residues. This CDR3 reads CASSSNPGPINYGYTF. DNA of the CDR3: TGTGCCAGCAGTTCCAACCCGGGACCGATTAACTATGGCTACACCTTC.

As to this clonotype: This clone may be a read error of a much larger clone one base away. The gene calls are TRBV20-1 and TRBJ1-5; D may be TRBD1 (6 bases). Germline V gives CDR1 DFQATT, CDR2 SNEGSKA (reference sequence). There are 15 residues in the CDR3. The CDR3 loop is CSSRVQGDSNQPQHF. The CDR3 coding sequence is TGCAGTTCTAGGGTACAGGGCGATAGCAATCAGCCCCAGCATTTT.

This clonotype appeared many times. CDR3 amino acids: CSAAGIIADYEQYF. CDR3 nucleotide sequence: TGCAGTGCTGCAGGGATTATTGCTGATTACGAGCAGTACTTC. The rearrangement uses TRBV20-1 and TRBJ2-7; D possibly corresponds to TRBD1 (5 bases). V was trimmed by 5 bases and J by 4 bases, leaving 18 bases between them. CDR3 length: 14 amino acids. From germline, CDR1 is DFQATT and CDR2 SNEGSKA (reference sequence).

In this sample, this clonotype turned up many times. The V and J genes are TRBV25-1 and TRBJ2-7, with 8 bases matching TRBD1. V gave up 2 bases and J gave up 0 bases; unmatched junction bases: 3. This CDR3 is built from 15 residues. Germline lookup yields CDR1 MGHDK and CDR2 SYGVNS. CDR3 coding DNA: TGTGCCAGCAGTGAAGCCAGGGGGCACTCCTACGAGCAGTACTTC. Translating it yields CASSEARGHSYEQYF.

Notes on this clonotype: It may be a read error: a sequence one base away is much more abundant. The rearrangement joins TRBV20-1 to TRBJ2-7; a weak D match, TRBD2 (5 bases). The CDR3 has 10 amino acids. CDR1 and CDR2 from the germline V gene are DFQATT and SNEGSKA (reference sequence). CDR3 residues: CSVGISKQCF. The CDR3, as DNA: TGCAGTGTCGGGATTTCGAAGCAGTGCTTC.

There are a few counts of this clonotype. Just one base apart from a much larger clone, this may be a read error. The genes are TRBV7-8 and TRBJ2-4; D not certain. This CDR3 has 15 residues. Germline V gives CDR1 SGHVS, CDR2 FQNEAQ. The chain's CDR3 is CASSLIGLAKNMQYF. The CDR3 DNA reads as TGTGCCAGCAGCTTGATCGGGTTAGCCAAAAACATGCAGTACTTC.

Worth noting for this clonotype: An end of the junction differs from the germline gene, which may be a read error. This CDR3 reads CASSYTYRTSGPYQQYF. The CDR3, as DNA: TGTGCCAGCAGTTACACCTACCGAACTAGCGGCCCCTACCAGCAGTACTTC. The rearrangement links TRBV6-5 to TRBJ2-7; 8 positions match TRBD2. Germline lookup yields CDR1 MNHEY and CDR2 SVGAGI. The CDR3 spans 17 residues.

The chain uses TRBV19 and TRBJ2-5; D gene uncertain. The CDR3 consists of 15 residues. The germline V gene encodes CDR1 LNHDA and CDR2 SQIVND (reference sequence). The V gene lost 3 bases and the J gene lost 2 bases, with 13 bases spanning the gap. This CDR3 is CASSIGQKKQETQYF. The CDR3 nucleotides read TGTGCCAGTAGTATTGGCCAGAAGAAACAAGAGACCCAGTACTTC.

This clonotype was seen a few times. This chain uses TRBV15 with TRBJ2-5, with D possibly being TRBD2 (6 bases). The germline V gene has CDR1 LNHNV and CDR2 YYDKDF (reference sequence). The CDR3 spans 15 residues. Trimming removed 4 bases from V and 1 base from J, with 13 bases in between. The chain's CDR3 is CATSNRRGSQETQYF. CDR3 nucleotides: TGTGCCACCAGCAACCGCCGGGGGTCCCAAGAGACCCAGTACTTC.

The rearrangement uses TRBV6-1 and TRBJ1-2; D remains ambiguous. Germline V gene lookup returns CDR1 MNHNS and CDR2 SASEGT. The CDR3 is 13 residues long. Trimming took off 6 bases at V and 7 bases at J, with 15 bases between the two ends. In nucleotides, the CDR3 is TGTGCCAGCAGAGTGGACGCCGCGGGTGGCTACACCTTC. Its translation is CASRVDAAGGYTF.

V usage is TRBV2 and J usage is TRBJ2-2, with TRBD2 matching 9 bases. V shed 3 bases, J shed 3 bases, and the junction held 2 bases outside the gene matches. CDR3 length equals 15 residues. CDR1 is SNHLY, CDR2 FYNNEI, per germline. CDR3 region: CASSDKRGDTGELFF. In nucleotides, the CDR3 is TGTGCCAGCAGTGATAAGCGGGGGGACACCGGGGAGCTGTTTTTT.

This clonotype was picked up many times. Here the CDR3 DNA reads TGTGCCAGCAGGCTGGACAGGGGTAATGGCCAGCCCCAGCATTTT. Protein sequence: CASRLDRGNGQPQHF. The rearrangement uses TRBV7-8 and TRBJ1-5, with 9 bases identical to TRBD1. V shed 6 bases and J 7 bases; nucleotides not matched to a gene: 10. Per germline, CDR1 SGHVS and CDR2 FQNEAQ. This CDR3 contains 15 residues.

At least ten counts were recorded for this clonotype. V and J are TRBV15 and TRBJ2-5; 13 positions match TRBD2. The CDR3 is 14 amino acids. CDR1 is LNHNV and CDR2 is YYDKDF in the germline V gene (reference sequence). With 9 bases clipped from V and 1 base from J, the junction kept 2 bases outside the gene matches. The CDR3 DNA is TGTGCCACGCGGACTAGCGGGGGCCAAGAGACCCAGTACTTC. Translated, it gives CATRTSGGQETQYF.

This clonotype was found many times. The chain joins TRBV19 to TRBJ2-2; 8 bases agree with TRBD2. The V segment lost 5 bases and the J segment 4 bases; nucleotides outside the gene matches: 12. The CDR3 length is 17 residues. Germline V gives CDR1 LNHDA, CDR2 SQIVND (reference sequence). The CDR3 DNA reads TGTGCCAGTAGTCCCTCTTCCGGGGGGGTCGGCACCGGGGAGCTGTTTTTT. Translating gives CASSPSSGGVGTGELFF.

In DNA form, the CDR3 reads TGTGCCAGCAGTGAATTTATAGGGGGGACAGGGGTGGCCAATCAGCCCCAGCATTTT. Residues: CASSEFIGGTGVANQPQHF. The gene calls are TRBV2 and TRBJ1-5; TRBD1 aligns across 10 bases. Germline-derived CDR1 and CDR2 are SNHLY and FYNNEI. V lost 2 bases and J lost 3; bases outside the gene matches: 13. The CDR3 sequence is 19 residues long. Based on the CDR3 plus reference TRBV2 and TRBJ1-5, the full variable domain is EPEVTQTPSHQVTQMGQEVILRCVPISNHLYFYWYRQILGQKVEFLVSFYNNEISEKSEIFDDQFSVERPDGSNFTLKIRSTKLEDSAMYFCASSEFIGGTGVANQPQHFGDGTRLSIL.

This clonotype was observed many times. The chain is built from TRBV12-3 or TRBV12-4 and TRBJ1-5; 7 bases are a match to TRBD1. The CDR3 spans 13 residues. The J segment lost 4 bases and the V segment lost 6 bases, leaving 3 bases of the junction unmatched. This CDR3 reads CASSGTENQPQHF. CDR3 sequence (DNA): TGTGCCAGCAGCGGGACAGAAAATCAGCCCCAGCATTTT.

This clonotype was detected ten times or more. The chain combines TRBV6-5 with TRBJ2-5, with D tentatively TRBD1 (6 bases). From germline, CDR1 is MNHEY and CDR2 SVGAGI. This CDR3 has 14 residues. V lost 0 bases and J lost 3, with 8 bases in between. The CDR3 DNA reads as TGTGCCAGCAGTTACTCGTGGGACAAAGAGACCCAGTACTTC. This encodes CASSYSWDKETQYF.

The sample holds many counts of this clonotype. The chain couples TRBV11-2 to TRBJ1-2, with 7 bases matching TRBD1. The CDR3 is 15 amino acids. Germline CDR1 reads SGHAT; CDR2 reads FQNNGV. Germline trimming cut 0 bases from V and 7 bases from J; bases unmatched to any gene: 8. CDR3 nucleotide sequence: TGTGCCAGCAGCTTAGAGGAGGGGGCTTCGGGTGGCTACACCTTC. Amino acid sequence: CASSLEEGASGGYTF.